This TCR beta chain emerged from a study of blood T cells in healthy people across ages. Primed by a sample-barcoded 5' primer and a J-beta primer mix, a second PCR proceeded for roughly 7 to 11 cycles. Via MiXCR, TCRdb re-called the 5' RACE reads, giving one row per CDR3 protein. Of about 970,000 distinct CDR3 sequences listed, approximately 50% are singletons. Sequenced input: blood. This TCR came from a woman aged 55-70 years in good health.

CDR3 coding DNA: TGTGCCAGCAAGGACTACAATGAGCAGTTCTTC. Translating gives CASKDYNEQFF. The chain combines TRBV25-1 with TRBJ2-1; D ambiguous. This CDR3 has 11 residues. The germline CDR1 and CDR2 sequences are MGHDK and SYGVNS. V shed 7 bases and J shed 3 bases, with 4 bases lying between them.